Sequencing of this TCR beta chain was carried out in a study of metastatic and nonmetastatic thyroid tumors. Study in general: Repertoires from blood and tumor or nodule tissue of malignant and benign thyroid patients were compared.

Original data processing: CDR3 differences across clinicopathological groups were used to build a distant-metastasis classifier for papillary thyroid cancer. TCRdb reanalyzed the PCR reads via MiXCR. Here the V and J calls rest on TCRdb's processing, not on the authors' analysis. The data show tens of thousands of clones, roughly 36% seen once. Overall study findings and caveats: Relative to benign nodules, malignant thyroid tumors were reportedly characterized by significantly elevated TCR beta diversity in blood and tumor.

Nobody among the patients had been given any treatment before thyroid surgery. V dropped 6 bases and J dropped 8; count of bases not matched to a gene: 2. The germline gives CDR1 MDHEN, CDR2 SYDVKM. This CDR3 comprises 12 residues. In this sample, this clone turned up a few times. The target antigen is unknown. Source material: tumor tissue. This TCR came from a female donor with papillary thyroid cancer or a benign thyroid nodule (not recorded which). Some clones in this sample may be carry-over from other donors' samples. The V call is TRBV28, the J call TRBJ1-2; 11 positions agree with TRBD1. CDR3 bases: TGTGCCAGCAGGGGGACAGGGGGGGGCTACACCTTC. This sequence encodes CASRGTGGGYTF.